The 28 T cell receptor beta chains in this list originate from one sample, sequenced in a study of blood T cell repertoires in COVID-19. Generated by immunoSEQ multiplex PCR, the TCRdb table keeps only in-frame clones and is missing some. The table has roughly 380,000 clones, about nine tenths seen once. Sequencing was done on a sample of PBMCs or T cells enriched from blood (not recorded which). The receptors originated from a woman aged 25 to 45 who had been exposed to COVID-19.

This chain links TRBV5-6 with TRBJ1-5, with 7 nucleotides matching TRBD1. The CDR3 is 16 residues long. The ends lost 0 bases at V and 3 bases at J; junction bases unmatched: 6. The germline gives CDR1 SGHDT, CDR2 YYEEEE. CDR3 sequence reads: CASSLASGTDNQPQHF. In nucleotides, the CDR3 is TGTGCCAGCAGCTTGGCCTCGGGGACAGACAATCAGCCCCAGCATTTT.

The rearrangement uses TRBV10-3 and TRBJ2-5; 8 nucleotides line up with TRBD2. CDR1 is ENHRY, CDR2 SYGVKD, per germline. The ends lost 5 bases at V and 5 bases at J; junction bases unmatched: 13. The CDR3 contains 16 residues. CDR3 sequence (DNA): TGTGCCATCAGTCAGACAAGCGGGAGTCCTGCGGAGACCCAGTACTTC. Translating gives CAISQTSGSPAETQYF.

The chain has TRBV2 and TRBJ2-5, with 14 bases fitting TRBD2. Germline V lookup: CDR1 SNHLY, CDR2 FYNNEI. V shed 6 bases and J 6 bases; nucleotides not matched to a gene: 6. The CDR3 length is 15 residues. The CDR3 is CASRGTSGGRKTQYF. In DNA form, the CDR3 reads TGTGCCAGCAGAGGGACTAGCGGGGGCAGAAAGACCCAGTACTTC.

The genes are TRBV7-2 and TRBJ2-1; 10 bases are shared with TRBD2. The CDR3 covers 15 residues. Germline V gene lookup returns CDR1 SGHTA and CDR2 FQGNSA. The junction had 7 bases not matched to a gene; V was cut back by 1 base and J by 10 bases. The CDR3: CASSLGVAGGREQFF. CDR3 in DNA: TGTGCCAGCAGCTTAGGGGTAGCGGGAGGACGGGAGCAGTTCTTC. Combining the CDR3 with reference TRBV7-2 and TRBJ2-1 gives the whole variable domain GAGVSQSPSNKVTEKGKDVELRCDPISGHTALYWYRQSLGQGLEFLIYFQGNSAPDKSGLPSDRFSAERTGGSVSTLTIQRTQQEDSAVYLCASSLGVAGGREQFFGPGTRLTVL.

Concerning this clone itself: Other DNA sequences in this sample translate to the same CDR3. The rearrangement uses TRBV5-1 and TRBJ2-5; TRBD1 aligns across 8 bases. The CDR3 length is 14 residues. Unmatched junction bases numbered 3, after V lost 0 bases and J lost 5 bases. Germline V CDR1 and CDR2: SGHRS, YFSETQ. CDR3 bases: TGCGCCAGCAGCTTGGGACAGGGGAGGGAGACCCAGTACTTC. Translating it yields CASSLGQGRETQYF.

The genes are TRBV10-3 and TRBJ1-5, with D possibly TRBD1 on 6 matching bases. The CDR3 is 18 amino acids. CDR1 ENHRY and CDR2 SYGVKD come from the germline V gene. Deletions cut 0 bases from V and 3 bases from J, with 18 bases between. CDR3 bases: TGTGCCATCAGTGAGTCCTCGAGGGGGTCCGTGGACAATCAGCCCCAGCATTTT. Translated: CAISESSRGSVDNQPQHF.

The V gene is TRBV2, the J gene TRBJ2-3, with D possibly matching TRBD2 (5 bases). V gave up 6 bases and J gave up 2 bases, with 9 bases separating them. CDR3 size: 13 residues. Per the germline V gene, CDR1 is SNHLY and CDR2 is FYNNEI. The CDR3 DNA sequence: TGTGCCAGCAGCGGACTCAACACAGATACGCAGTATTTT. This gives the protein CASSGLNTDTQYF.

This clone was found once. The chain combines TRBV28 with TRBJ1-2; possibly TRBD1 for D (5 bases). CDR1 and CDR2 from the germline V gene are MDHEN and SYDVKM. This CDR3 contains 12 residues. The V end was cut by 5 bases, the J end by 3 bases, with 7 bases between. CDR3 DNA sequence: TGTGCCAGCAGTCAGGGTGACTATGGCTACACCTTC. Residues: CASSQGDYGYTF.

The rearrangement links TRBV19 to TRBJ2-5, with D possibly TRBD2 on 6 matching bases. CDR3 length: 17 residues. Trimming pared 11 bases from V and 4 bases from J, leaving 29 bases between. CDR1 is LNHDA, CDR2 SQIVND, per germline (reference sequence). CDR3 in amino acids: CARPGNRILGGGETQYF. The CDR3, as DNA: TGTGCCCGCCCGGGAAACAGGATCTTGGGGGGAGGAGAGACCCAGTACTTC.

This chain connects TRBV18 to TRBJ1-1; D perhaps matches TRBD1 (5 bases). V was clipped by 3 bases and J by 6 bases, with 8 bases between them. CDR3 length equals 12 residues. Germline V CDR1 and CDR2: KGHSH, LQKENI. This CDR3 is CASSPPGAEAFF. In nucleotides, the CDR3 is TGTGCCAGCTCACCGCCGGGGGCTGAAGCTTTCTTT.

V is TRBV6-5 and J is TRBJ1-5, with D hard to call. V was pared by 7 bases and J by 4 bases, with 11 bases between. Germline CDR1 and CDR2: MNHEY and SVGAGI. The CDR3 contains 13 residues. In DNA form, the CDR3 reads TGTGCCAGCACGGTGAAGGAGAATCAGCCCCAGCATTTT. Translating it yields CASTVKENQPQHF.

The V gene is TRBV7-9, the J gene TRBJ2-1, with a possible D match to TRBD1 (6 bases). The V gene's germline CDR1 is SEHNR and CDR2 FQNEAQ (reference sequence). Trimming pared 4 bases from V and 5 bases from J, leaving 15 bases between. There are 15 residues in the CDR3. For the CDR3, the DNA is TGTGCCAGCAGCTCGCCCATCGGACAGCACAATGAGCAGTTCTTC. It specifies CASSSPIGQHNEQFF.

The chain recombines TRBV12-3 or TRBV12-4 with TRBJ2-5; 7 bases fit TRBD1. V gave up 6 bases and J gave up 1 base; unmatched junction bases: 2. The CDR3 has 13 residues. Here the CDR3 DNA reads TGTGCCAGCAGGGGGACAGTCCAAGAGACCCAGTACTTC. It specifies CASRGTVQETQYF.

This chain connects TRBV30 to TRBJ2-7; 8 bases fit TRBD2. The CDR3 is 15 residues long. The V gene's germline CDR1 is GTSNPN and CDR2 SVGIG (reference sequence). Trimming took 7 bases from V and 0 from J; bases not matched to a gene: 11. CDR3 bases: TGTGCCTCCGGGAGGGGGTGGGAAAGCTCCTACGAGCAGTACTTC. It is translated as CASGRGWESSYEQYF. The full variable domain, completed using reference TRBV30 and TRBJ2-7, is SQTIHQWPATLVQPVGSPLSLECTVEGTSNPNLYWYRQAAGRGLQLLFYSVGIGQISSEVPQNLSASRPQDRQFILSSKKLLLSDSGFYLCASGRGWESSYEQYFGPGTRLTVT.

CDR3 coding DNA: TGTGCCAGCAGTTTAGACGAGTTCTATGGCTACACCTTC. It encodes CASSLDEFYGYTF. V is TRBV12-3 or TRBV12-4 and J is TRBJ1-2, with D unresolved. Trimming took off 1 base at V and 4 bases at J, with 7 bases between the two ends. This CDR3 contains 13 residues.

V gene TRBV28 combines with J gene TRBJ1-2, with a possible D match to TRBD1 (5 bases). V dropped 3 bases and J dropped 6 bases, with 8 bases sitting between them. CDR1 and CDR2 from the germline V gene are MDHEN and SYDVKM. This CDR3 has 12 residues. This chain's CDR3 is CASSLGGHGYTF. CDR3 in DNA: TGTGCCAGCAGTTTGGGGGGTCATGGCTACACCTTC.

The chain is built from TRBV18 and TRBJ1-6; D is perhaps TRBD1 (6 bases). The germline gives CDR1 KGHSH, CDR2 LQKENI. V lost 6 bases, J lost 7 bases, and 16 bases lay in between. The CDR3 runs to 15 residues. The CDR3 nucleotides read TGTGCCAGCTCCCGTCCTATAGGACAGAATTCACCCCTCCACTTT. Translating it yields CASSRPIGQNSPLHF.

The rearrangement links TRBV5-1 to TRBJ2-7; possible D gene TRBD2, 5 bases. The V end was cut by 8 bases, the J end by 3 bases, with 18 bases between. CDR1 is SGHRS and CDR2 is YFSETQ in the germline V gene. The CDR3 is 14 amino acids. CDR3 amino acids: CASVEESGYYEQYF. The CDR3, as DNA: TGCGCCAGTGTGGAGGAATCGGGCTACTACGAGCAGTACTTC. Full variable domain (remainder filled in from reference TRBV5-1 and TRBJ2-7): KAGVTQTPRYLIKTRGQQVTLSCSPISGHRSVSWYQQTPGQGLQFLFEYFSETQRNKGNFPGRFSGRQFSNSRSEMNVSTLELGDSALYLCASVEESGYYEQYFGPGTRLTVT.

The V gene is TRBV7-9, the J gene TRBJ1-1, with 8 nucleotides matching TRBD1. V shed 1 base and J 5 bases; nucleotides not matched to a gene: 9. The CDR3 has 16 residues. CDR1 is SEHNR and CDR2 is FQNEAQ in the germline V gene (reference sequence). DNA of the CDR3: TGTGCCAGCAGCTTAGTTTCTGGACAGGGTTTTACTGAAGCTTTCTTT. Its protein product is CASSLVSGQGFTEAFF.

Comment on this clone: No DNA is shown, since the ends of the CDR3 on it are uncertain; the CDR3 is the one TCRdb lists. The gene calls are TRBV12-1 and TRBJ1-3. TRBV12-1 is a listed pseudogene. The CDR3 adds up to 13 amino acids, both ends counted. This chain's CDR3 is CASSFARGNTIYF.

The rearrangement joins TRBV28 to TRBJ1-2; 9 nucleotides line up with TRBD1. This CDR3 spans 13 amino acids. Germline V lookup: CDR1 MDHEN, CDR2 SYDVKM. V was pared by 10 bases and J by 4 bases, with 7 bases of the junction left unmatched. The CDR3 protein is CATRDRGSYGYTF. The DNA for the CDR3 is TGTGCCACGAGAGACAGGGGGTCCTATGGCTACACCTTC.

This chain uses TRBV5-1 with TRBJ2-1, with D perhaps matching TRBD1 (5 bases). V lost 4 bases, J lost 8 bases, and 13 bases lay in between. The length of the CDR3 is 13 residues. In germline, CDR1 is SGHRS, CDR2 YFSETQ. The CDR3 bases are TGCGCCAGCAGCATCAATCAGGGTTATGAGCAGTTCTTC. Translating it yields CASSINQGYEQFF.

J is TRBJ2-2 and V is TRBV30, with a possible D match to TRBD1 (5 bases). The CDR3 covers 13 residues. From germline, CDR1 is GTSNPN and CDR2 SVGIG (reference sequence). Trimming shortened V by 2 bases and J by 6 bases, and 10 bases separated the two germline ends. This CDR3 is CAWSFTGSGELFF. The CDR3 coding sequence is TGTGCCTGGAGTTTCACAGGTTCCGGGGAGCTGTTTTTT.

The rearrangement uses TRBV5-1 and TRBJ2-5; 10 nucleotides agree with TRBD2. The germline gives CDR1 SGHRS, CDR2 YFSETQ. This CDR3 has 17 residues. The trim removed 0 bases at V and 4 bases at J, leaving 9 bases unmatched. CDR3 sequence: CASSLAGTSAKGETQYF. The CDR3 coding sequence is TGCGCCAGCAGCTTGGCTGGGACTAGCGCCAAGGGAGAGACCCAGTACTTC.

V gene TRBV4-2 combines with J gene TRBJ2-1, with TRBD2 matching 7 bases. In germline, CDR1 is LGHNA, CDR2 YNFKEQ. J gave up 2 bases and V 3 bases, and 7 bases lay outside the gene matches. This CDR3 comprises 16 residues. The CDR3 nucleotides are TGTGCCAGCAGCCAGTTTAGACTAGCCCCCTACAATGAGCAGTTCTTC. Translation gives CASSQFRLAPYNEQFF.

This chain joins TRBV19 and TRBJ1-3, with D hard to call. CDR1 is LNHDA and CDR2 is SQIVND in the germline V gene (reference sequence). The CDR3 spans 14 residues. V was pared by 5 bases and J by 0 bases, with 8 bases between. For the CDR3, the DNA is TGTGCCAGTAGTTCAGGCCACTCTGGAAACACCATATATTTT. Its translation is CASSSGHSGNTIYF.

V usage is TRBV11-2 and J usage is TRBJ1-5; no clear D gene. Trimming shortened V by 5 bases and J by 5 bases, and 13 bases separated the two germline ends. The length of the CDR3 is 14 residues. Germline CDR1 reads SGHAT; CDR2 reads FQNNGV. CDR3 amino acids: CASSAGLRDQPQHF. CDR3 DNA: TGTGCCAGCAGCGCGGGTTTAAGGGATCAGCCCCAGCATTTT.

This chain connects TRBV21-1 to TRBJ1-4. TRBV21-1 is recorded as a pseudogene. There are 14 residues in the CDR3. CDR3 sequence: CASSRDFGGEKLFF. The DNA of the CDR3 is TGTGCCAGCAGTCGGGACTTCGGCGGTGAAAAACTGTTTTTT.